This T cell receptor (beta chain) was documented in a study of cytomegalovirus exposure and HLA in healthy donors. In the PCR, 60 Vbeta and 13 Jbeta primers were used. Measured with immunoSEQ multiplex PCR; TCRdb has only the in-frame clones, and not every one. The sample lists over 95,000 clones; roughly 80% were seen once. Germline V gene lookup returns CDR1 SGHKS and CDR2 YYEKEE (reference sequence). This CDR3 contains 17 residues. Trimming at V came to 1 base and at J to 4 bases, leaving 12 bases not matched to a gene. This sequence joins TRBV5-5 and TRBJ2-5; 8 nucleotides agree with TRBD1. Source material: PBMCs. This sequence was found in a female donor in good health and CMV-seronegative. The CDR3 region is CASSLLTGGIEGETQYF. CDR3 DNA: TGTGCCAGCAGCTTGTTAACAGGGGGGATTGAGGGAGAGACCCAGTACTTC.